Listed below are T cell receptor beta chains from one sample, sequenced in a study of long-term antiretroviral therapy in people with HIV. Clones were sequenced by immunoSEQ multiplex PCR, and TCRdb holds only the in-frame ones, with some missing. The table records fewer than 30,000 clones, about 86% of them present only once. This material consisted of unsorted PBMCs, taken 0.8 years after starting antiretroviral therapy. These receptors came from a woman between 25 and 40 years old with HIV. Both conserved end residues are part of each CDR3.

TRBJ1-6,TRBV27,14,CASSLAQGGTPLHF
TRBJ2-4,TRBV5-5,14,CASSLGQGGNIQYF
TRBJ2-2,TRBV30,16,CAWSVLGQGSTGELFF
TRBJ2-1,TRBV7-2,15,CASSRQGSSYNEQFF
TRBJ2-5,TRBV19,14,CASSLSLAGETQYF
TRBJ2-5,TRBV10-1,15,CASSEGRGVQETQYF
TRBJ1-1,TRBV14,13,CASSQAKAVEAFF
TRBJ1-1,TRBV30,15,CAWSWSQGMNTEAFF
TRBJ1-4,TRBV29-1,13,CSVPDAGNEKLFF
TRBJ2-7,TRBV10-3,14,CAISGGGGPYEQYF
TRBJ1-3,TRBV14,14,CASSRLSSGNTIYF
TRBJ2-4,TRBV4-1,14,CASSHLDGGNIQYF
TRBJ2-7,TRBV30,13,CAWSRDLSYEQYF
TRBJ1-2,TRBV30,18,CAWSEGKHLRTGYYGYTF
TRBJ1-2,TRBV5-1,13,CASSSQENYGYTF
TRBJ2-7,TRBV7-3,15,CASSLAGGNAYEQYF
TRBJ2-2,TRBV30,13,CAWSGERSGELFF
TRBJ2-1,TRBV7-9,14,CASSLDSHYNEQFF
TRBJ2-3,TRBV6-5,14,CASSPGPAGDTQYF
TRBJ2-1,TRBV7-9,12,CASSPTPHEQFF
TRBJ2-3,TRBV9,13,CASNPGGTDTQYF
TRBJ2-2,TRBV18,13,CASSPPATGELFF
TRBJ2-2,TRBV10-1,15,CASSEQQGNTGELFF
TRBJ2-7,TRBV6-5,15,CASSYRGRGAYEQYF
TRBJ2-3,TRBV5-1,16,CASSLGGTSGLDTQYF
TRBJ1-4,TRBV30,14,CAWRGVGAREKLFF
TRBJ1-5,TRBV7-4,18,CASSLKLWRPFCNQPQHF
TRBJ2-7,TRBV15,13,CATSSPSGIEQYF
TRBJ1-2,TRBV30,11,CAWVKTYGYTF
TRBJ2-2,TRBV30,13,CAWSEENTGELFF
TRBJ1-1,TRBV29-1,12,CSGGQGNTEAFF
TRBJ2-3,TRBV9,15,CASSARGLNTDTQYF
TRBJ1-2,TRBV18,17,CASSAIATGTGGAGYTF
TRBJ2-1,TRBV9,15,CASSVESSSYNEQFF
TRBJ1-6,TRBV11-2,14,CASSLVGGESPLHF
TRBJ2-5,TRBV5-6,14,CASSLPSGGETQYF
TRBJ1-2,TRBV6-1,15,CASSANDAGLYGYTF
TRBJ1-5,TRBV19,13,CASDSYSNQPQHF
TRBJ1-4,TRBV10-2,12,CASTRWGEKLFF
TRBJ1-4,TRBV4-1,16,CASSQTMGQGREKLFF
TRBJ2-2,TRBV4-1,16,CASSQDEGQGSGELFF
TRBJ1-2,TRBV27,16,CASSSTGGAYVDGYTF
TRBJ2-7,TRBV18,14,CASSLGQGLYEQYF
TRBJ1-1,TRBV25-1,13,CASSVSLQAQAFF
TRBJ1-1,TRBV30,14,CAWSEGGLNTEAFF
TRBJ1-4,TRBV7-7,16,CASSPTGDGPNEKLFF
TRBJ2-5,TRBV9,12,CASGRGQETQYF
TRBJ1-2,TRBV30,14,CAWSVIGQGNGYTF
TRBJ1-6,TRBV19,14,CASLTGSNSGPLHF
TRBJ2-2,TRBV5-1,14,CASSRTGNTGELFF
TRBJ1-2,TRBV6-1,14,CASSEGQGRYGYTF
TRBJ1-1,TRBV7-9,12,CASSLINTEAFF
TRBJ1-3,TRBV6-5,13,CASDESSGNTIYF
TRBJ2-1,TRBV19,15,CASSLSGGRYNEQFF
TRBJ2-1,TRBV11-1,17,CASSPLEGVRGYNEQFF
TRBJ2-2,TRBV5-4,14,CASSLERGTGELFF
TRBJ1-4,TRBV7-2,15,CASSSRGRMGEKLFF
TRBJ1-2,TRBV27,15,CASSLPGQGIRGYTF
TRBJ1-2,TRBV10-1,15,CASSESTGGTYGYTF
TRBJ2-5,TRBV30,13,CACVIGGQETQYF